Listed below are T cell receptor beta chains from one sample, sequenced in a study of beta chain features in type 1 diabetes. This table comes from immunoSEQ multiplex PCR, and its TCRdb copy is limited to in-frame clones, with some not included. Of approximately 380,000 clones listed, roughly 15% are singletons. The sample consisted of naive CD4+ T cells from blood. The receptors come from a young woman in good health. CDR3s include the opening cysteine and the closing phenylalanine or tryptophan. A D gene is named only where the DNA matches it firmly. Clone sizes are given selectively: once, few, many, or a class where the clone is expanded.

v_call	d_call	j_call	clone_size	cdr3_aa	cdr3_nt
TRBV11-2	TRBD2	TRBJ2-1	NA	CASSFTSGRENEQFF	TGTGCCAGCAGCTTTACTAGCGGGAGGGAAAATGAGCAGTTCTTC
TRBV7-9	NA	TRBJ1-1	few	CASSPSHQAWAFF	TGTGCCAGCAGCCCCTCCCACCAAGCTTGGGCTTTCTTT
TRBV30	TRBD2	TRBJ2-7	few	CAWSPGTSVEQYF	TGTGCCTGGAGCCCAGGGACTAGCGTGGAGCAGTACTTC
TRBV5-1	NA	TRBJ2-4	few	CASSLAVTPDIQYF	TGCGCCAGCAGCTTGGCTGTGACACCGGACATTCAGTACTTC
TRBV30	NA	TRBJ2-3	few	CAWGNSGTQYF	TGTGCCTGGGGGAATAGCGGTACGCAGTATTTT
TRBV6-4	TRBD2	TRBJ2-1	once	CASSDAASGSYNEQFF	TGTGCCAGCAGTGACGCGGCTAGCGGCTCCTACAATGAGCAGTTCTTC
TRBV9	NA	TRBJ2-7	few	CASSVGSPGYSYEQYF	TGTGCCAGCAGCGTAGGGAGTCCAGGGTACTCCTACGAGCAGTACTTC
TRBV27	TRBD2	TRBJ2-5	NA	CASKQGTSARQETQYF	TGTGCCAGCAAACAAGGGACTAGCGCACGTCAAGAGACCCAGTACTTC
TRBV29-1	TRBD2	TRBJ2-7	NA	CSVVGTSGAYEQYF	TGCAGCGTTGTGGGGACTAGCGGTGCCTACGAGCAGTACTTC
TRBV5-4	NA	TRBJ1-5	NA	CASSLQGVDQPQHF	TGTGCCAGCAGCTTGCAGGGCGTGGATCAGCCCCAGCATTTT
TRBV18	TRBD1	TRBJ2-7	few	CASSSGTGPSYEQYF	TGTGCCAGCTCCTCCGGGACAGGCCCTTCCTACGAGCAGTACTTC
TRBV11-2	NA	TRBJ2-2	few	CASSLGQGYTGELFF	TGTGCCAGCAGCTTAGGGCAGGGTTACACCGGGGAGCTGTTTTTT
TRBV23-1	TRBD1	TRBJ2-2	NA	CASSQPRGPNTGELFF	TGCGCCAGCAGTCAACCGAGGGGGCCGAACACCGGGGAGCTGTTTTTT
TRBV7-9	TRBD2	TRBJ2-5	few	CASSTPRGDPWEETQYF	TGTGCCAGCAGCACCCCCCGGGGGGACCCTTGGGAAGAGACCCAGTACTTC
TRBV30	NA	TRBJ2-2	few	CAWTRLVTGELFF	TGTGCCTGGACCCGACTAGTAACCGGGGAGCTGTTTTTT
TRBV6-1	TRBD2	TRBJ2-2	NA	CASSGRLAAKTGELFF	TGTGCCAGCAGTGGGAGACTAGCGGCGAAAACCGGGGAGCTGTTTTTT
TRBV2	NA	TRBJ2-7	NA	CASRLETYEQYF	TGTGCCAGCAGGCTGGAGACCTACGAGCAGTACTTC
TRBV10-3	TRBD2	TRBJ2-7	few	CAISEGTSGSYEQYF	TGTGCCATCAGCGAAGGGACTAGCGGGAGCTACGAGCAGTACTTC
TRBV5-1	NA	TRBJ2-3	few	CASSVGPGASDTQYF	TGCGCCAGCAGCGTCGGCCCAGGGGCATCAGATACGCAGTATTTT
TRBV7-3	NA	TRBJ2-6	NA	CASSSFSGANVLTF	TGTGCCAGCAGCTCTTTCTCTGGGGCCAACGTCCTGACTTTC
TRBV19	NA	TRBJ2-1	few	CASRWTPSSYNEQFF	TGTGCCAGTAGGTGGACACCCAGCTCCTACAATGAGCAGTTCTTC
TRBV30	NA	TRBJ2-2	NA	CAWSRRVGTGELFF	TGTGCCTGGAGCCGGCGGGTAGGCACCGGGGAGCTGTTTTTT
TRBV19	TRBD1	TRBJ1-1	few	CASRDYRDRGVIEAFF	TGTGCCAGTAGAGACTACCGGGACAGGGGAGTTATTGAAGCTTTCTTT
TRBV30	TRBD2	TRBJ2-1	few	CAWSSSGGSYNEQFF	TGTGCCTGGAGCTCTAGCGGGGGCTCCTACAATGAGCAGTTCTTC
TRBV2	NA	TRBJ2-2	few	CASSDDSLGELFF	TGTGCCAGCAGCGACGACAGCCTCGGGGAGCTGTTTTTT
TRBV15	TRBD1	TRBJ2-5	NA	CATSGQGLETQYF	TGTGCCACCAGCGGACAGGGTTTGGAGACCCAGTACTTC
TRBV29-1	NA	TRBJ1-2	NA	CSVDKGRDNGYTF	TGCAGCGTTGATAAGGGGCGGGATAACGGCTACACCTTC
TRBV9	NA	TRBJ2-2	NA	CASSAPGSGELFF	TGTGCCAGCAGCGCCCCAGGGTCCGGGGAGCTGTTTTTT
TRBV9	TRBD2	TRBJ2-1	NA	CASNSAGVMPNEQFF	TGTGCCAGCAACTCAGCGGGAGTGATGCCCAATGAGCAGTTCTTC
TRBV10-3	NA	TRBJ2-3	few	CAISGSGRPADTQYF	TGTGCCATCAGTGGCAGCGGACGCCCCGCAGATACGCAGTATTTT
TRBV6-1	TRBD1	TRBJ2-5	NA	CASSGRDRGQETQYF	TGTGCCAGCAGTGGCCGCGACAGGGGCCAAGAGACCCAGTACTTC
TRBV29-1	NA	TRBJ2-3	few	CSVHPGGTDTQYF	TGCAGCGTTCACCCAGGGGGCACAGATACGCAGTATTTT
TRBV5-6	NA	TRBJ1-5	NA	CASSLAGVRQPQHF	TGTGCCAGCAGCTTGGCAGGGGTGAGGCAGCCCCAGCATTTT
TRBV7-2	NA	TRBJ2-1	NA	CASSLNRGSDEQFF	TGTGCCAGCAGCTTAAACAGAGGGAGCGATGAGCAGTTCTTC
TRBV27	TRBD2	TRBJ2-1	few	CASSTTSGSYNEQFF	TGTGCCAGCAGTACCACTAGCGGGAGCTACAATGAGCAGTTCTTC
TRBV6-5	NA	TRBJ2-7	few	CASSWRTPTYEQYF	TGTGCCAGCAGTTGGAGGACGCCGACGTACGAGCAGTACTTC
TRBV7-9	TRBD1	TRBJ1-1	few	CASKSDPQIQGRGLTEAFF	TGTGCCAGCAAATCCGATCCCCAGATTCAGGGCAGGGGGCTTACTGAAGCTTTCTTT
TRBV30	NA	TRBJ2-7	few	CACPGVAYEQYF	TGTGCCTGCCCCGGGGTAGCCTACGAGCAGTACTTC
TRBV29-1	TRBD2	TRBJ2-5	NA	CSVGQREGGETQYF	TGCAGCGTTGGCCAGCGGGAGGGCGGGGAGACCCAGTACTTC
TRBV4-2	TRBD2	TRBJ2-1	NA	CASSRNSGADNEQFF	TGTGCCAGCAGCCGCAATAGCGGGGCAGACAATGAGCAGTTCTTC
TRBV5-1	NA	TRBJ2-1	once	CASSPSPGQDFEQFF	TGCGCCAGCAGTCCGTCTCCGGGACAAGACTTTGAGCAGTTCTTC
TRBV4-1	NA	TRBJ2-7	NA	CASRQTGLHEQYF	TGCGCCAGCAGACAAACAGGGCTCCACGAGCAGTACTTC
TRBV7-2	NA	TRBJ2-7	NA	CASSQRDPRAPYEQYF	TGTGCCAGCAGCCAAAGAGATCCCAGGGCCCCCTACGAGCAGTACTTC
TRBV27	NA	TRBJ1-2	NA	CASSLSQVGGYTF	TGTGCCAGCAGTTTATCACAGGTTGGTGGCTACACCTTC
TRBV5-1	TRBD2	TRBJ2-1	few	CASSSELAGGPYNEQFF	TGCGCCAGCAGCTCGGAACTAGCGGGAGGGCCTTACAATGAGCAGTTCTTC
TRBV7-2	TRBD1	TRBJ2-7	NA	CASSSRTGTYEQYF	TGTGCCAGCAGCAGCCGGACAGGAACCTACGAGCAGTACTTC
TRBV28	TRBD1	TRBJ2-5	NA	CASSRDRVQETQYF	TGTGCCAGCAGCCGAGACAGGGTCCAAGAGACCCAGTACTTC
TRBV30	NA	TRBJ1-1	few	CAWSARGMNTEAFF	TGTGCCTGGAGTGCCCGGGGAATGAACACTGAAGCTTTCTTT
TRBV13	NA	TRBJ1-5	NA	CASSWGQGSNQPQHF	TGTGCCAGCAGCTGGGGGCAGGGTAGCAATCAGCCCCAGCATTTT